This TCR beta chain is from a study of cytomegalovirus exposure and HLA in healthy donors. The study's findings and limits: Later work found that TCR association rates differed between HLA loci; DRB1 had the most and HLA-C the fewest. Earlier analysis looked at TCR beta V segments, and most were productive about 90% or about 30% of the time. CMV antigen specificity was confirmed in vitro for a few CMV-associated chains.

Each donor was nominally healthy when sampled (though unrecorded immune exposures were likely). Germline assignment: CDR1 SNHLY and CDR2 FYNNEI. Deletions cut 6 bases from V and 4 bases from J, with 13 bases between. The CDR3 extends over 15 amino acids. Notes on this clone: Antigen specificity is unknown.

The PCR contained 60 Vbeta and 13 Jbeta primers. Profiled with immunoSEQ multiplex PCR; TCRdb holds only in-frame clones, not every one. The table records 170,000 or so clones, 84% of them present only once. The sample consisted of PBMCs. The sequence came from a man younger than 35 in good health and CMV-seronegative. The chain uses TRBV2 and TRBJ2-6; D is perhaps TRBD1 (6 bases). The CDR3 region is CASSPQGRGANVLTF. The CDR3 coding sequence is TGTGCCAGCAGCCCTCAGGGGCGAGGGGCCAACGTCCTGACTTTC. The full variable domain, its missing parts supplied by reference TRBV2 and TRBJ2-6, is EPEVTQTPSHQVTQMGQEVILRCVPISNHLYFYWYRQILGQKVEFLVSFYNNEISEKSEIFDDQFSVERPDGSNFTLKIRSTKLEDSAMYFCASSPQGRGANVLTFGAGSRLTVL.